These 19 T cell receptor beta chains were all obtained from the same sample, sequenced in a study of cytomegalovirus exposure and HLA in healthy donors. Produced via immunoSEQ multiplex PCR; TCRdb's table is partial and in-frame only. In the table there are approximately 230,000 clones, about 90% of which are singletons. Sequencing input: PBMCs. Receptor source: a man between 18 and 29 years old in good health and CMV-seropositive.

The chain is built from TRBV2 and TRBJ2-3; the D gene is possibly TRBD2 (5 bases). V lost 3 bases and J 4 bases, leaving 8 bases between the germline ends. CDR1 and CDR2 (germline): SNHLY, FYNNEI. This CDR3 has 13 residues. The CDR3 DNA follows: TGTGCCAGCAGTGACGGGGTCTCAGATACGCAGTATTTT. Its translation: CASSDGVSDTQYF.

V gene TRBV5-6 combines with J gene TRBJ2-7, with D maybe TRBD2 (6 bases). Trimming took 5 bases from V and 2 from J, leaving 14 bases between them. This CDR3 spans 14 amino acids. Looked up from germline, CDR1 is SGHDT and CDR2 is YYEEEE. The CDR3 region is CASRVSGGAYEQYF. For the CDR3, the DNA is TGTGCCAGCAGGGTCTCCGGCGGGGCCTACGAGCAGTACTTC. The whole variable domain, filled in from reference TRBV5-6 and TRBJ2-7, reads DAGVTQSPTHLIKTRGQQVTLRCSPKSGHDTVSWYQQALGQGPQFIFQYYEEEERQRGNFPDRFSGHQFPNYSSELNVNALLLGDSALYLCASRVSGGAYEQYFGPGTRLTVT.

This clone was detected ten times or more. The chain uses TRBV6-1 and TRBJ2-1; 7 nucleotides align to TRBD2. J was trimmed by 2 bases and V by 1 base; bases with no gene match: 5. The germline CDR1 and CDR2 sequences are MNHNS and SASEGT. This CDR3 region has 16 residues. CDR3 DNA sequence: TGTGCCAGCAGTGAAGATTCTAGCGGTGCCTACAATGAGCAGTTCTTC. This sequence encodes CASSEDSSGAYNEQFF.

J is TRBJ1-2 and V is TRBV11-2; TRBD1 agrees at 9 bases. CDR3 size: 16 residues. Trimming cost V 3 bases and J 4 bases; bases outside gene matches: 9. The germline gives CDR1 SGHAT, CDR2 FQNNGV. The CDR3 is CASSLDRGDLGYGYTF. In DNA form, the CDR3 reads TGTGCCAGCAGCTTGGACAGGGGCGACTTGGGCTATGGCTACACCTTC.

The chain is built from TRBV9 and TRBJ1-5; D is unresolved. The V gene's germline CDR1 is SGDLS and CDR2 YYNGEE. The CDR3 totals 15 residues. The V gene lost 0 bases and the J gene lost 5 bases, with 12 bases spanning the gap. The CDR3 DNA is TGTGCCAGCAGCGTAGACGGAGGGTGGGATCAGCCCCAGCATTTT. It codes for CASSVDGGWDQPQHF.

The rearrangement uses TRBV5-1 and TRBJ1-3; D call uncertain. Deletions cut 4 bases from V and 0 bases from J, with 8 bases between. This CDR3 is 14 amino acids long. The germline gives CDR1 SGHRS, CDR2 YFSETQ. The DNA for the CDR3 is TGCGCCAGCAGCGGAGGGAGCTCTGGAAACACCATATATTTT. This encodes CASSGGSSGNTIYF.

The chain recombines TRBV2 with TRBJ2-1; TRBD2 agrees at 13 bases. Germline lookup yields CDR1 SNHLY and CDR2 FYNNEI. The CDR3 length is 15 residues. With V trimmed by 6 bases and J by 4 bases, 3 bases remained unmatched. The CDR3 DNA sequence: TGTGCCAGCAGCGGGACTAGCGGGGAGTACAATGAGCAGTTCTTC. Translating it yields CASSGTSGEYNEQFF.

The V and J genes are TRBV28 and TRBJ1-1; D remains ambiguous. CDR3 length: 13 residues. V lost 1 base and J lost 8, with 11 bases in between. Germline V gives CDR1 MDHEN, CDR2 SYDVKM. The CDR3 protein is CASSLLPGSEAFF. The CDR3 bases are TGTGCCAGCAGTTTATTGCCGGGATCCGAAGCTTTCTTT.

The chain employs TRBV29-1 and TRBJ2-7; D not resolved. V lost 3 bases to trimming and J lost 0 bases, with 9 bases between them. CDR1 SQVTM and CDR2 ANQGSEA come from the germline V gene. This CDR3 comprises 13 residues. In DNA form, the CDR3 reads TGCAGCGTTGAGCAGGAGAGCTCCTACGAGCAGTACTTC. Amino acid sequence: CSVEQESSYEQYF.

The chain uses TRBV30 and TRBJ2-5; D unresolved. Trimming took 2 bases from V and 5 from J, leaving 12 bases between them. The germline V gene has CDR1 GTSNPN and CDR2 SVGIG (reference sequence). The CDR3 consists of 13 residues. CDR3 in amino acids: CAWSSVGPETQYF. CDR3 sequence (DNA): TGTGCCTGGAGTTCCGTCGGGCCGGAGACCCAGTACTTC.

The chain employs TRBV9 and TRBJ2-7, with 8 bases aligning to TRBD2. V gave up 0 bases and J gave up 3 bases; unmatched junction bases: 11. The CDR3 contains 17 residues. CDR1 SGDLS and CDR2 YYNGEE come from the germline V gene. The CDR3 protein is CASSVAAGLGGIYEQYF. DNA of the CDR3: TGTGCCAGCAGCGTAGCGGCGGGACTAGGTGGTATCTACGAGCAGTACTTC.

J is TRBJ1-4 and V is TRBV27; tentative D call: TRBD1 (6 bases). Germline CDR1 reads MNHEY; CDR2 reads SMNVEV (reference sequence). Trimming left V 0 bases short and J 5 bases short, with 10 bases between. The CDR3 sequence is 15 residues long. For the CDR3, the DNA is TGTGCCAGCAGTTTATCGGGGGGGCCCAATGAAAAACTGTTTTTT. It encodes CASSLSGGPNEKLFF. The full variable domain, completed using reference TRBV27 and TRBJ1-4, is EAQVTQNPRYLITVTGKKLTVTCSQNMNHEYMSWYRQDPGLGLRQIYYSMNVEVTDKGDVPEGYKVSRKEKRNFPLILESPSPNQTSLYFCASSLSGGPNEKLFFGSGTQLSVL.

This clone was counted a single time. The rearrangement links TRBV28 to TRBJ1-2, with D possibly TRBD1 on 6 matching bases. Germline V gives CDR1 MDHEN, CDR2 SYDVKM. The CDR3 extends over 15 amino acids. The V and J ends lost 7 bases and 1 base respectively, with 16 bases between them. CDR3 nucleotides: TGTGCCAGCATCGGGTTCAGGGGCATTAACTATGGCTACACCTTC. Amino acids: CASIGFRGINYGYTF.

The V gene is TRBV2, the J gene TRBJ2-1, with TRBD1 matching 7 bases. Germline CDR1 and CDR2: SNHLY and FYNNEI. The ends lost 8 bases at V and 4 bases at J; junction bases unmatched: 11. This CDR3 contains 15 residues. The CDR3 nucleotides are TGTGCCAGCGGACCCCGGGACAGCGAATACAATGAGCAGTTCTTC. It is translated as CASGPRDSEYNEQFF.

V gene TRBV5-1 combines with J gene TRBJ2-5; 9 bases agree with TRBD2. V was pared by 7 bases and J by 5 bases, with 6 bases of the junction left unmatched. The germline V gene has CDR1 SGHRS and CDR2 YFSETQ. This CDR3 is built from 13 residues. The CDR3 protein is CASGREGRETQYF. CDR3 nucleotide sequence: TGCGCCAGCGGGCGGGAGGGCCGTGAGACCCAGTACTTC. The whole variable domain, remainder taken from reference TRBV5-1 and TRBJ2-5, is KAGVTQTPRYLIKTRGQQVTLSCSPISGHRSVSWYQQTPGQGLQFLFEYFSETQRNKGNFPGRFSGRQFSNSRSEMNVSTLELGDSALYLCASGREGRETQYFGPGTRLLVL.

The V and J genes are TRBV7-9 and TRBJ1-2, with 9 bases matching TRBD1. The CDR3 contains 12 residues. Germline V gene lookup returns CDR1 SEHNR and CDR2 FQNEAQ (reference sequence). The V gene end was trimmed by 5 bases and the J gene end by 7 bases; junction bases not matched to a gene: 2. This CDR3 reads CASSKGQGGYTF. As DNA, the CDR3 is TGTGCCAGCAGCAAGGGACAGGGTGGCTACACCTTC.

The chain couples TRBV7-2 to TRBJ1-2; no definite D call. Germline V gives CDR1 SGHTA, CDR2 FQGNSA. The CDR3 has 13 residues. V was cut by 5 bases and J by 9 bases, with 16 bases left in between. The CDR3 DNA is TGTGCCAGCAGCCCCCTGGGCTATGATAGCTACACCTTC. This encodes CASSPLGYDSYTF. The whole variable domain, remainder taken from reference TRBV7-2 and TRBJ1-2, is GAGVSQSPSNKVTEKGKDVELRCDPISGHTALYWYRQSLGQGLEFLIYFQGNSAPDKSGLPSDRFSAERTGGSVSTLTIQRTQQEDSAVYLCASSPLGYDSYTFGSGTRLTVV.

This clone was seen just once. This chain joins TRBV30 and TRBJ2-3; 10 bases agree with TRBD1. V trimming: 3 bases; J trimming: 14 bases; junction bases outside the gene matches: 5. The CDR3 has 11 residues. From germline, CDR1 is GTSNPN and CDR2 SVGIG (reference sequence). The CDR3 nucleotides are TGTGCCTGGAGCGGACAGGGGGAGGTGTATTTT. This sequence encodes CAWSGQGEVYF. Complete variable domain (other parts from reference TRBV30 and TRBJ2-3): SQTIHQWPATLVQPVGSPLSLECTVEGTSNPNLYWYRQAAGRGLQLLFYSVGIGQISSEVPQNLSASRPQDRQFILSSKKLLLSDSGFYLCAWSGQGEVYFGPGTRLTVL.

The chain employs TRBV27 and TRBJ1-3, with 12 bases fitting TRBD1. Germline CDR1 is MNHEY and CDR2 is SMNVEV (reference sequence). The CDR3 loop spans 15 amino acids. After removal of 5 bases from V and 4 bases from J, the junction contained 3 bases not matched to a gene. The CDR3 region has the DNA TGTGCCAGCAGTGCCGGGACAGGGGGCGGAAACACCATATATTTT. This encodes CASSAGTGGGNTIYF.